The 5 T cell receptor beta chains below come from one sample, sequenced in a study of blood T cell repertoires in COVID-19. TCRdb's table, derived via immunoSEQ multiplex PCR, lists solely in-frame clones and lacks some. The sample carries approximately 220,000 clones, roughly 85% recorded once. Sequencing used PBMCs or T cells enriched from blood (not recorded which). The receptor source for this set is a woman in her thirties or forties with acute COVID-19.

The chain combines TRBV12-3 or TRBV12-4 with TRBJ1-2, with 7 nucleotides matching TRBD1. The CDR3 is made up of 13 amino acids. Trimming removed 5 bases from V and 5 bases from J; junction bases left unmatched: 5. CDR3 coding DNA: TGTGCCAGCAGTGAAACAGGGGATTATGGCTACACCTTC. Its translation: CASSETGDYGYTF.

This chain uses TRBV27 with TRBJ1-2, with D tentatively TRBD1 (5 bases). The CDR3 covers 18 residues. V lost 5 bases to trimming and J lost 4 bases, with 26 bases between them. Germline V gene lookup returns CDR1 MNHEY and CDR2 SMNVEV (reference sequence). The CDR3 nucleotides are TGTGCCAGCAGTAACAGAGGAACCGACAGAAACCTAGGCTATGGCTACACCTTC. It translates to CASSNRGTDRNLGYGYTF.

This clone was seen more than once but under ten times. The chain joins TRBV3-1 (or the pseudogene TRBV3-2) to TRBJ2-3, with TRBD2 identical over 7 bases. The ends lost 2 bases at V and 2 bases at J; junction bases unmatched: 4. Germline assignment: CDR1 LGHDT and CDR2 YNNKEL (reference sequence). The CDR3 loop spans 15 amino acids. The DNA for the CDR3 is TGTGCCAGCAGCCAATCGCGGGAGATCACAGATACGCAGTATTTT. Translation gives CASSQSREITDTQYF.

The rearrangement joins TRBV7-9 to TRBJ1-2; unclear D gene. The length of the CDR3 is 14 residues. Germline lookup yields CDR1 SEHNR and CDR2 FQNEAQ (reference sequence). Deletions cut 2 bases from V and 8 bases from J, with 15 bases between. This CDR3 reads CASSLKAGLGGYTF. In nucleotides, the CDR3 is TGTGCCAGCAGCTTAAAAGCAGGTCTTGGGGGCTACACCTTC.

This clone was observed a few times. V usage is TRBV13 and J usage is TRBJ1-1; 7 bases match TRBD1. This CDR3 has 17 residues. Germline V gene sequence: CDR1 PRHDT, CDR2 FYEKMQ (reference sequence). With 3 bases clipped from V and 3 bases from J, the junction kept 13 bases outside the gene matches. This CDR3 reads CASSFPRGRLLDTEAFF. The DNA for the CDR3 is TGTGCCAGCAGCTTCCCAAGGGGGCGCTTATTAGACACTGAAGCTTTCTTT. The full variable domain, in which reference TRBV13 and TRBJ1-1 provide the parts outside the CDR3, is AAGVIQSPRHLIKEKRETATLKCYPIPRHDTVYWYQQGPGQDPQFLISFYEKMQSDKGSIPDRFSAQQFSDYHSELNMSSLELGDSALYFCASSFPRGRLLDTEAFFGQGTRLTVV.